A single sample gave rise to the 16 T cell receptor beta chains below, sequenced in a study of blood T cell repertoires in COVID-19. Profiled with immunoSEQ multiplex PCR; TCRdb holds only in-frame clones, not every one. The table has nearly 200,000 clones, roughly 79% seen once. Sequences were obtained from peripheral blood. Every receptor here comes from a human donor with acute or convalescent COVID-19. The donor label of this sample is uncertain.

This clone was seen a handful of times. The chain joins TRBV7-9 to TRBJ2-2, with 7 bases aligning to TRBD2. With 1 base clipped from V and 7 bases from J, the junction kept 15 bases outside the gene matches. The CDR3 runs 18 residues. Germline V gene lookup returns CDR1 SEHNR and CDR2 FQNEAQ (reference sequence). The CDR3, as DNA: TGTGCCAGCAGCTTAGACACCGGGACCGGCGGGAGAATCGGGGAGCTGTTTTTT. Its translation is CASSLDTGTGGRIGELFF.

V is TRBV30 and J is TRBJ2-1; no firm D call. The CDR3 totals 11 residues. V gave up 0 bases and J gave up 10 bases, with 7 bases separating them. Per the germline V gene, CDR1 is GTSNPN and CDR2 is SVGIG (reference sequence). The CDR3 region has the DNA TGTGCCTGGAGTGTAACGCAGGAGCAGTTCTTC. It codes for CAWSVTQEQFF.

V usage is TRBV7-9 and J usage is TRBJ1-5; tentative D call: TRBD1 (6 bases). The CDR3 loop spans 15 amino acids. Trimming stripped 1 base from V and 5 bases from J, with 12 bases between. CDR1 SEHNR and CDR2 FQNEAQ come from the germline V gene (reference sequence). The CDR3 DNA reads as TGTGCCAGCAGCTTAGGGGGGCCAGGATATCAGCCCCAGCATTTT. The encoded protein is CASSLGGPGYQPQHF.

The chain couples TRBV28 to TRBJ2-7; the D is unclear. Germline assignment: CDR1 MDHEN and CDR2 SYDVKM. The CDR3 has 14 amino acids. Trimming took 2 bases from V and 3 from J, leaving 11 bases between them. CDR3: CASSLGASGYEQYF. In nucleotides, the CDR3 is TGTGCCAGCAGTTTAGGCGCATCGGGCTACGAGCAGTACTTC. The full variable domain, completed using reference TRBV28 and TRBJ2-7, is DVKVTQSSRYLVKRTGEKVFLECVQDMDHENMFWYRQDPGLGLRLIYFSYDVKMKEKGDIPEGYSVSREKKERFSLILESASTNQTSMYLCASSLGASGYEQYFGPGTRLTVT.

Concerning this clone itself: At the DNA level, this CDR3 is encoded by other sequences in the same sample as well. J is TRBJ2-7 and V is TRBV4-1; 8 bases line up with TRBD1. Trimming took 4 bases from V and 4 from J; bases not matched to a gene: 9. CDR1 MGHRA and CDR2 YSYEKL come from the germline V gene. The CDR3 extends over 15 amino acids. CDR3 sequence reads: CASSPGQGGSYEQYF. The CDR3 nucleotides are TGCGCCAGCAGCCCTGGACAGGGTGGGAGTTACGAGCAGTACTTC.

The chain recombines TRBV6-5 with TRBJ1-2, with D tentatively TRBD1 (6 bases). CDR1 is MNHEY and CDR2 is SVGAGI in the germline V gene. This CDR3 region has 13 residues. V was pared by 5 bases and J by 3 bases, with 10 bases between. The chain's CDR3 is CASSKGVDYGYTF. In nucleotides, the CDR3 is TGTGCCAGCAGTAAGGGGGTAGACTATGGCTACACCTTC.

The V and J genes are TRBV27 and TRBJ1-5; D call uncertain. The CDR3 has 14 residues. Germline V CDR1 and CDR2: MNHEY, SMNVEV (reference sequence). The V gene lost 3 bases and the J gene lost 0 bases, with 6 bases spanning the gap. Here the CDR3 reads CASSLSNSNQPQHF. The DNA for the CDR3 is TGTGCCAGCAGTTTGAGCAATAGCAATCAGCCCCAGCATTTT.

CDR3 residues: CASSMASGLQETQYF. The CDR3 DNA reads TGTGCCAGTAGTATGGCTAGCGGGCTCCAAGAGACCCAGTACTTC. V and J are TRBV19 and TRBJ2-5, with 8 nucleotides matching TRBD2. This CDR3 is 15 amino acids long. The junction had 4 bases not matched to a gene; V was cut back by 3 bases and J by 1 base. Germline loops: CDR1 LNHDA, CDR2 SQIVND (reference sequence). The entire variable domain, with the rest obtained from reference TRBV19 and TRBJ2-5, is as follows: DGGITQSPKYLFRKEGQNVTLSCEQNLNHDAMYWYRQDPGQGLRLIYYSQIVNDFQKGDIAEGYSVSREKKESFPLTVTSAQKNPTAFYLCASSMASGLQETQYFGPGTRLLVL.

This chain joins TRBV5-1 and TRBJ2-3, with TRBD1 matching 7 bases. The CDR3 covers 15 residues. Germline V lookup: CDR1 SGHRS, CDR2 YFSETQ. J gave up 0 bases and V 4 bases, and 5 bases lay outside the gene matches. Written as DNA, the CDR3 is TGCGCCAGCAGCGAAGGACAGGCTAGCACAGATACGCAGTATTTT. It codes for CASSEGQASTDTQYF.

The genes are TRBV9 and TRBJ2-7, with 7 bases that match TRBD2. Germline CDR1 reads SGDLS; CDR2 reads YYNGEE. The J segment lost 3 bases and the V segment lost 3 bases, leaving 12 bases of the junction unmatched. CDR3 length: 16 amino acids. The CDR3 nucleotides are TGTGCCAGCAGCGCGGGTGTAGCGGGTCCGATCTACGAGCAGTACTTC. Its protein product is CASSAGVAGPIYEQYF.

This clone was seen only once. This rearrangement joins TRBV30 to TRBJ1-4, with unresolved D. The germline gives CDR1 GTSNPN, CDR2 SVGIG (reference sequence). The CDR3 extends over 12 amino acids. V lost 6 bases to trimming and J lost 8 bases, with 13 bases between them. The CDR3 nucleotides are TGTGCCTGCACCAAAACCAGGGAAAAACTGTTTTTT. Protein product: CACTKTREKLFF. Full variable domain (missing parts from reference TRBV30 and TRBJ1-4): SQTIHQWPATLVQPVGSPLSLECTVEGTSNPNLYWYRQAAGRGLQLLFYSVGIGQISSEVPQNLSASRPQDRQFILSSKKLLLSDSGFYLCACTKTREKLFFGSGTQLSVL.

The rearrangement joins TRBV5-8 to TRBJ1-2; TRBD1 matches at 7 bases. Trimming at V came to 2 bases and at J to 3 bases, leaving 4 bases not matched to a gene. This CDR3 contains 14 residues. Germline V CDR1 and CDR2: SGHTS, YDEGEE. The CDR3 reads CASSFDRVDYGYTF. CDR3 coding DNA: TGTGCCAGCAGCTTTGACAGGGTAGACTATGGCTACACCTTC.

J is TRBJ1-5 and V is TRBV28; no definite D call. V was trimmed by 7 bases and J by 0 bases, leaving 13 bases between them. The CDR3 covers 15 residues. The germline V gene has CDR1 MDHEN and CDR2 SYDVKM. CDR3 nucleotides: TGTGCCAGCACGAACCGGGTATATAGCAATCAGCCCCAGCATTTT. This translates into CASTNRVYSNQPQHF.

This sequence joins TRBV6-1 and TRBJ1-2; no definite D call. Germline V gene data show CDR1 as MNHNS and CDR2 as SASEGT. Trimming removed 2 bases at V and 3 bases at J, with 7 bases between. The CDR3 totals 13 residues. The CDR3 region has the DNA TGTGCCAGCAGTGAACGGGGTGACTATGGCTACACCTTC. This encodes CASSERGDYGYTF.

This clone occurred many times. The gene calls are TRBV30 and TRBJ1-5; D is perhaps TRBD1 (6 bases). Germline V CDR1 and CDR2: GTSNPN, SVGIG (reference sequence). V was trimmed by 0 bases and J by 1 base, leaving 19 bases between them. This CDR3 is built from 18 residues. The DNA for the CDR3 is TGTGCCTGGAGTGTACCGGTAAAGGGGGGGGCAAGCAATCAGCCCCAGCATTTT. Encoded protein: CAWSVPVKGGASNQPQHF.

The chain couples TRBV6-2 or TRBV6-3 to TRBJ2-7; 9 nucleotides line up with TRBD2. The CDR3 is 15 residues long. Per germline, CDR1 MNHEY and CDR2 SVGEGT. V lost 6 bases to trimming and J lost 2 bases; unmatched junction nucleotides: 8. This chain's CDR3 is CASSPAGLAPYEQYF. CDR3 nucleotide sequence: TGTGCCAGCAGCCCCGCGGGACTAGCCCCCTACGAGCAGTACTTC.